These 32 T cell receptor beta chains originate from one sample sequenced in a study of T cell clonotyping in hematopoietic cell transplantation. Assay: immunoSEQ multiplex PCR; the TCRdb copy retains only in-frame clones and omits some. This table holds about 43,000 clones, about 95% found once. Specimen: peripheral blood mononuclear cells. The receptors originated from a man aged 30-40 years in good health. Some clones in this sample may be carry-over from other donors' samples.

This chain links TRBV5-8 with TRBJ2-1, with 7 positions matching TRBD2. V dropped 7 bases and J dropped 4; count of bases not matched to a gene: 17. Germline-derived CDR1 and CDR2 are SGHTS and YDEGEE. The CDR3 has 17 amino acids. CDR3 sequence reads: CASSATKGLAEYNEQFF. For the CDR3, the DNA is TGTGCCAGCTCAGCGACCAAGGGTCTAGCGGAATACAATGAGCAGTTCTTC.

The J gene is TRBJ2-3, the V gene TRBV11-3; D is possibly TRBD1 (5 bases). The CDR3 runs to 15 residues. Germline V lookup: CDR1 SGHNT, CDR2 YENEEA. V was cut by 3 bases and J by 0 bases, with 10 bases left in between. CDR3 in DNA: TGTGCCAGCAGCTTGCGCCAGGGAAGCACAGATACGCAGTATTTT. Protein: CASSLRQGSTDTQYF.

The J gene is TRBJ2-5, the V gene TRBV29-1; 7 nucleotides agree with TRBD1. Unmatched junction bases numbered 14, after V lost 0 bases and J lost 1 base. Germline values: CDR1 SQVTM, CDR2 ANQGSEA. This CDR3 has 18 residues. The DNA for the CDR3 is TGCAGCGTTGAAGACTCTTACTTGGGACAGAACTTCCAAGAGACCCAGTACTTC. Translating gives CSVEDSYLGQNFQETQYF.

This clone showed up just once. The V and J genes are TRBV5-7 and TRBJ2-5; 10 bases are a match to TRBD1. TRBV5-7 counts as an open reading frame of uncertain function. The CDR3 runs 15 residues. With V trimmed by 3 bases and J by 0 bases, 2 bases remained unmatched. CDR3: CASSWDRGHQETQYF. The CDR3 DNA follows: TGTGCCAGCAGCTGGGACAGGGGTCACCAAGAGACCCAGTACTTC.

This clone has a single count. The V gene is TRBV4-2, the J gene TRBJ2-3, with 11 bases that match TRBD2. This CDR3 region has 17 residues. With V trimmed by 0 bases and J by 3 bases, 5 bases remained unmatched. Germline V CDR1 and CDR2: LGHNA, YNFKEQ. CDR3 region: CASSQDVRLAGTDTQYF. CDR3 DNA sequence: TGTGCCAGCAGCCAAGATGTCCGACTAGCGGGAACAGATACGCAGTATTTT.

This clone appeared a single time. The chain links TRBV11-2 to TRBJ2-7; 8 bases are shared with TRBD2. V gave up 4 bases and J gave up 0 bases; unmatched junction bases: 8. CDR1 and CDR2 (germline): SGHAT, FQNNGV. The length of the CDR3 is 16 residues. CDR3 nucleotide sequence: TGTGCCAGCAGCTCCTCGGGAGGGCAAGTCTCCTACGAGCAGTACTTC. Its protein is CASSSSGGQVSYEQYF.

This clone was detected once. The CDR3 DNA sequence: TGCAGCGCACGAACATTCACTAGTTACAATGAGCAGTTCTTC. It encodes CSARTFTSYNEQFF. The V and J genes are TRBV29-1 and TRBJ2-1; the D gene is possibly TRBD2 (5 bases). The CDR3 covers 14 residues. CDR1 SQVTM and CDR2 ANQGSEA come from the germline V gene. The V gene lost 7 bases and the J gene lost 4 bases, with 17 bases spanning the gap.

A remark on this clone: The same CDR3 arises from other DNA sequences in this sample as well. The rearrangement links TRBV27 to TRBJ2-7; D perhaps matches TRBD1 (6 bases). The germline gives CDR1 MNHEY, CDR2 SMNVEV (reference sequence). The CDR3 sequence is 13 residues long. Trimming left V 6 bases short and J 2 bases short, with 11 bases between. CDR3 protein: CASSLGQTYEQYF. CDR3 DNA sequence: TGTGCCAGCAGCCTAGGACAGACCTACGAGCAGTACTTC.

The chain employs TRBV6-6 and TRBJ1-5; the match to TRBD1 covers 7 bases. V lost 5 bases to trimming and J lost 4 bases; unmatched junction nucleotides: 8. Germline loops: CDR1 MNHNY, CDR2 SVGAGI (reference sequence). The CDR3 has 15 amino acids. CDR3 region: CASSMNRGGNQPQHF. The CDR3 bases are TGTGCCAGCAGTATGAACAGGGGTGGTAATCAGCCCCAGCATTTT.

The J gene is TRBJ2-3, the V gene TRBV11-2; TRBD1 matches 9 bases. V lost 3 bases and J lost 6; bases outside the gene matches: 4. The CDR3 consists of 14 residues. Germline V lookup: CDR1 SGHAT, CDR2 FQNNGV. CDR3 bases: TGTGCCAGCAGCTTTGGGACAGGGAGGGATACGCAGTATTTT. Protein: CASSFGTGRDTQYF.

The rearrangement uses TRBV5-1 and TRBJ2-7; D is unclear. Germline V CDR1 and CDR2: SGHRS, YFSETQ. The CDR3 is 14 amino acids. V was shortened by 0 bases and J by 6 bases, with 13 bases between the two germline ends. CDR3 coding DNA: TGCGCCAGCAGCTTGGGTGGGGAAGCCTCCGAGCAGTACTTC. Translation gives CASSLGGEASEQYF.

The chain combines TRBV7-2 with TRBJ2-5, with 7 bases lining up with TRBD2. Losses at the gene ends were 1 base for V and 4 bases for J; bases not matched to a gene: 9. Per germline, CDR1 SGHTA and CDR2 FQGNSA. This CDR3 has 16 residues. This CDR3 is CASSLDRLSGGETQYF. Written as DNA, the CDR3 is TGTGCCAGCAGCTTAGATCGACTATCGGGAGGAGAGACCCAGTACTTC.

The chain recombines TRBV29-1 with TRBJ2-2, with 7 positions matching TRBD2. V trimming: 5 bases; J trimming: 4 bases; junction bases outside the gene matches: 4. Germline lookup yields CDR1 SQVTM and CDR2 ANQGSEA. This CDR3 is 13 amino acids long. The CDR3 reads CSVLAGPTGELFF. The CDR3, as DNA: TGCAGCGTTTTAGCGGGCCCCACCGGGGAGCTGTTTTTT.

The chain employs TRBV28 and TRBJ1-3; possibly TRBD1 for D (5 bases). The V gene's germline CDR1 is MDHEN and CDR2 SYDVKM. With 5 bases removed from V and 10 bases from J, the gap between germline ends came to 24 bases. This CDR3 contains 16 residues. CDR3: CASSRSQVASIGTIYF. For the CDR3, the DNA is TGTGCCAGCAGTCGCTCACAGGTTGCGTCCATCGGTACCATATATTTT.

This chain links TRBV29-1 with TRBJ1-2; D is unclear. CDR3 size: 12 residues. Germline-derived CDR1 and CDR2 are SQVTM and ANQGSEA. Trimming stripped 4 bases from V and 2 bases from J, with 8 bases between. The CDR3 here is CSVVGVNYGYTF. In DNA, the CDR3 is TGCAGCGTTGTCGGGGTAAACTATGGCTACACCTTC.

The chain is built from TRBV20-1 and TRBJ2-7; D remains ambiguous. This CDR3 has 11 residues. Germline CDR1 and CDR2: DFQATT and SNEGSKA (reference sequence). V gave up 4 bases and J gave up 3 bases, with 7 bases separating them. CDR3: CSAKGNYEQYF. CDR3 DNA sequence: TGCAGTGCTAAAGGGAACTACGAGCAGTACTTC.

The chain joins TRBV19 to TRBJ2-2, with 8 bases lining up with TRBD1. Germline CDR1 is LNHDA and CDR2 is SQIVND (reference sequence). The junction had 20 bases not matched to a gene; V was cut back by 6 bases and J by 5 bases. The CDR3 has 19 amino acids. The CDR3 here is CASSLSAPFRQGNTGELFF. The CDR3 coding sequence is TGTGCCAGTAGCCTAAGCGCACCATTCAGACAGGGGAATACCGGGGAGCTGTTTTTT.

V usage is TRBV4-1 and J usage is TRBJ1-6; 7 bases map to TRBD1. Germline V lookup: CDR1 MGHRA, CDR2 YSYEKL. J was trimmed by 10 bases and V by 1 base; bases with no gene match: 7. The CDR3 has 15 amino acids. This CDR3 reads CASSQGSDRASPLHF. CDR3 in DNA: TGCGCCAGCAGCCAAGGGTCCGACAGGGCCTCACCCCTCCACTTT.

This chain links TRBV14 with TRBJ2-3; 8 bases agree with TRBD1. The V gene's germline CDR1 is SGHDN and CDR2 FVKESK. The CDR3 totals 14 residues. V dropped 6 bases and J dropped 2; count of bases not matched to a gene: 4. The DNA for the CDR3 is TGTGCCAGCAGGAGGACAGGGTTCACAGATACGCAGTATTTT. Residues: CASRRTGFTDTQYF. Full variable domain (remainder filled in from reference TRBV14 and TRBJ2-3): EAGVTQFPSHSVIEKGQTVTLRCDPISGHDNLYWYRRVMGKEIKFLLHFVKESKQDESGMPNNRFLAERTGGTYSTLKVQPAELEDSGVYFCASRRTGFTDTQYFGPGTRLTVL.

This chain connects TRBV30 to TRBJ2-7; perhaps TRBD1 as D (6 bases). The CDR3 spans 14 residues. The germline V gene encodes CDR1 GTSNPN and CDR2 SVGIG (reference sequence). V was clipped by 4 bases and J by 4 bases, with 17 bases between them. The CDR3 sequence is CAWNRDTKPYEQYF. CDR3 nucleotide sequence: TGTGCCTGGAACCGGGACACAAAACCTTACGAGCAGTACTTC.

The chain is built from TRBV19 and TRBJ2-5; the D gene is possibly TRBD2 (5 bases). The CDR3 extends over 13 amino acids. The germline CDR1 and CDR2 sequences are LNHDA and SQIVND (reference sequence). V was pared by 6 bases and J by 7 bases, with 15 bases between. This chain's CDR3 is CASRSRRAGTQYF. In DNA, the CDR3 is TGTGCCAGTAGGAGCCGACGGGCGGGGACCCAGTACTTC.

This chain uses TRBV10-2 with TRBJ1-3; D is unresolved. The CDR3 runs to 16 residues. CDR1 and CDR2 from the germline V gene are WSHSY and SAAADI. Trimming took off 4 bases at V and 1 base at J, with 14 bases between the two ends. DNA of the CDR3: TGCGCCAGCAGTGGCTCCGGCAGGTCATCTGGAAACACCATATATTTT. This encodes CASSGSGRSSGNTIYF.

This clone was picked up a small number of times. This chain links TRBV5-6 with TRBJ1-5, with D unresolved. Per the germline V gene, CDR1 is SGHDT and CDR2 is YYEEEE. The V gene lost 4 bases and the J gene lost 4 bases, with 9 bases spanning the gap. There are 13 residues in the CDR3. The CDR3 DNA is TGTGCCAGCAGCCTCGGACCTAATCAGCCCCAGCATTTT. Translated: CASSLGPNQPQHF.

The rearrangement joins TRBV5-1 to TRBJ1-2, with 9 bases that match TRBD1. V lost 4 bases and J lost 8; bases outside the gene matches: 6. Germline CDR1 is SGHRS and CDR2 is YFSETQ. The CDR3 covers 13 residues. The CDR3 protein is CASSTGQGGGYTF. In nucleotides, the CDR3 is TGCGCCAGCAGCACGGGACAGGGAGGCGGCTACACCTTC. The full variable domain, completed using reference TRBV5-1 and TRBJ1-2, is KAGVTQTPRYLIKTRGQQVTLSCSPISGHRSVSWYQQTPGQGLQFLFEYFSETQRNKGNFPGRFSGRQFSNSRSEMNVSTLELGDSALYLCASSTGQGGGYTFGSGTRLTVV.

The sample holds a few counts of this clone. The rearrangement uses TRBV5-1 and TRBJ1-1; D call uncertain. The CDR3 runs 14 residues. Trimming removed 4 bases at V and 1 base at J, with 11 bases between. Germline-derived CDR1 and CDR2 are SGHRS and YFSETQ. Here the CDR3 reads CASSRGTQNTEAFF. CDR3 in DNA: TGCGCCAGCAGCCGAGGCACTCAGAACACTGAAGCTTTCTTT.

The gene calls are TRBV6-5 and TRBJ2-7, with D perhaps matching TRBD1 or TRBD2 (5 bases each). Germline lookup yields CDR1 MNHEY and CDR2 SVGAGI. The V end was cut by 0 bases, the J end by 3 bases, with 9 bases between. The CDR3 contains 14 residues. The CDR3 sequence: CASSYSRGSYEQYF. CDR3 in DNA: TGTGCCAGCAGTTACTCCCGGGGCAGCTACGAGCAGTACTTC.

The chain uses TRBV9 and TRBJ2-3; no clear D. The length of the CDR3 is 14 residues. V was trimmed by 2 bases and J by 0 bases, leaving 7 bases between them. CDR1 is SGDLS and CDR2 is YYNGEE in the germline V gene. The CDR3 region has the DNA TGTGCCAGCAGCGTTAATCCTAGCACAGATACGCAGTATTTT. Amino acid sequence: CASSVNPSTDTQYF.

The chain couples TRBV12-5 to TRBJ2-5, with D hard to call. V was trimmed by 5 bases and J by 1 base, leaving 11 bases between them. The CDR3 is 14 residues long. Germline loops: CDR1 LGHNT, CDR2 FRNRAP. The CDR3 here is CASGPLHGQETQYF. The CDR3 bases are TGTGCTAGTGGTCCCCTCCACGGCCAAGAGACCCAGTACTTC.

This chain links TRBV9 with TRBJ1-4; 7 nucleotides align to TRBD1. The CDR3 runs to 13 residues. The V gene's germline CDR1 is SGDLS and CDR2 YYNGEE. V shed 4 bases, J shed 13 bases, and the junction held 10 bases outside the gene matches. The CDR3 region has the DNA TGTGCCAGCAGCCCAATGACAGGGCTGGGACTGTTTTTT. This gives the protein CASSPMTGLGLFF.

The chain employs TRBV5-8 and TRBJ1-1; 11 bases map to TRBD1. J lost 4 bases, V lost 3 bases, and 11 bases had no gene match. The V gene's germline CDR1 is SGHTS and CDR2 YDEGEE. The CDR3 has 17 amino acids. CDR3 sequence: CASSSPWDRGLSTEAFF. The CDR3 DNA reads as TGTGCCAGCAGCTCACCCTGGGACAGGGGGTTGAGCACTGAAGCTTTCTTT. Combining the CDR3 with reference TRBV5-8 and TRBJ1-1 gives the whole variable domain EAGVTQSPTHLIKTRGQQATLRCSPISGHTSVYWYQQALGLGLQFLLWYDEGEERNRGNFPPRFSGRQFPNYSSELNVNALELEDSALYLCASSSPWDRGLSTEAFFGQGTRLTVV.

The V call is TRBV6-5, the J call TRBJ1-5; tentatively, D is TRBD1 (5 bases). Germline lookup yields CDR1 MNHEY and CDR2 SVGAGI. The CDR3 has 13 amino acids. V gave up 4 bases and J gave up 10 bases, with 14 bases separating them. The CDR3 sequence is CASSSTQRGPQHF. The CDR3 region has the DNA TGTGCCAGCAGTTCCACCCAGAGGGGCCCCCAGCATTTT.

The V call is TRBV19, the J call TRBJ1-1; no clear D. Germline V gene lookup returns CDR1 LNHDA and CDR2 SQIVND (reference sequence). Deletions cut 3 bases from V and 0 bases from J, with 11 bases between. The CDR3 contains 15 residues. CDR3: CASSMWGGMNTEAFF. Written as DNA, the CDR3 is TGTGCCAGTAGTATGTGGGGTGGCATGAACACTGAAGCTTTCTTT.